This entry is about one TCR beta chain. Its antigen is unidentified. V was clipped by 4 bases and J by 3 bases, with 8 bases between them. This CDR3 has 12 amino acids. CDR1 is SGHDT, CDR2 YYEEEE, per germline. These data belong to a study of cytomegalovirus exposure and HLA in healthy donors. Study-wide points: Earlier results showed most TCR beta V segments being productive about 87% or about 30% of the time.

PCR employed 60 Vbeta and 13 Jbeta primers. Using immunoSEQ multiplex PCR, the repertoire was profiled, and TCRdb retains in-frame clones only, with some absent. Its clone listing holds about 140,000 clones. This TCR was recovered from a woman in her late teens or twenties in good health and CMV-seronegative. The sequenced sample was PBMCs. The genes are TRBV5-6 and TRBJ2-7, with D unclear. The CDR3 sequence: CASSISGYEQYF. The CDR3 DNA reads TGTGCCAGCAGCATTAGTGGCTACGAGCAGTACTTC.